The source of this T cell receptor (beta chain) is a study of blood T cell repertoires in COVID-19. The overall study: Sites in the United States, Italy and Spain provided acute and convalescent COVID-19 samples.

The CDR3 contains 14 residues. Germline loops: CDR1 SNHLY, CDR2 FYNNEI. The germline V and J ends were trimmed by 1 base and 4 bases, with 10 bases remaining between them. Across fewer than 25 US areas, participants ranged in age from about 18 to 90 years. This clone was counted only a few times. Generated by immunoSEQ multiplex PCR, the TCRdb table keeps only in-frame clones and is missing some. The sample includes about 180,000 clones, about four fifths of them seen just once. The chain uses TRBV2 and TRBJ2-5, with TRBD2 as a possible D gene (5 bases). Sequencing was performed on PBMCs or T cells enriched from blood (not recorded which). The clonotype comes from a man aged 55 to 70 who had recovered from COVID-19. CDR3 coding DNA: TGTGCCAGCAGTGAAGTCGGGGTTGGAGAGACCCAGTACTTC. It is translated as CASSEVGVGETQYF.